This TCR beta chain was obtained from a study of CD8 T cells in ankylosing spondylitis. Notes on the study in general: Within ankylosing spondylitis blood, a TCR beta motif made up of seven to nine highly homologous variants appeared to be characteristic.

As the method for making TCR beta libraries, quantitative 5'-RACE with molecular barcodes was used. TCRdb redid the calling of the 5' RACE reads with MiXCR, one entry per CDR3 protein. The sample has about 540,000 distinct CDR3 sequences, roughly 13% seen once. Regarding this clonotype: The antigen is undetermined.

V was trimmed by 6 bases and J by 3 bases, leaving 12 bases between them. The CDR3 spans 13 residues. Germline CDR1 reads MNHEY; CDR2 reads SMNVEV (reference sequence). Sequencing used blood, either unsorted or a sorted T cell fraction (not recorded which). The clonotype originates from a male donor with ankylosing spondylitis. The chain employs TRBV27 and TRBJ2-7; maybe TRBD2 (5 bases). The CDR3 spells CASRTLGDYEQYV. Written as DNA, the CDR3 is TGTGCCAGCAGGACCCTCGGGGACTACGAGCAGTACGTC.